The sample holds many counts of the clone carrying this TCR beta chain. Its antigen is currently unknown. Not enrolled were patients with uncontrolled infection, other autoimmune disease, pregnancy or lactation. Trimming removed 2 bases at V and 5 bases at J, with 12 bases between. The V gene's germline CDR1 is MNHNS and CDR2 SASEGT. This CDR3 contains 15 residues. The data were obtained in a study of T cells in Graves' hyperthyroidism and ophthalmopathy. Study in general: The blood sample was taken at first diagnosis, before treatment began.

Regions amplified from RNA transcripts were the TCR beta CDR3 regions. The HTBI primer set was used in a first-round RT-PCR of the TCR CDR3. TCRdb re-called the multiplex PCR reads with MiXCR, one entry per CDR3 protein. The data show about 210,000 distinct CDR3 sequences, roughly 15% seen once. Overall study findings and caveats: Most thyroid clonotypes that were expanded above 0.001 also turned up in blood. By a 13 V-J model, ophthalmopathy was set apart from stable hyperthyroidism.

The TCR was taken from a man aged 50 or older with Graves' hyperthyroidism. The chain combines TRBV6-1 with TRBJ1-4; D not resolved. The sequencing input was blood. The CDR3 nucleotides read TGTGCCAGCAGTGAACTGCGGAATCCGAATGAAAAACTGTTTTTT. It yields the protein CASSELRNPNEKLFF.